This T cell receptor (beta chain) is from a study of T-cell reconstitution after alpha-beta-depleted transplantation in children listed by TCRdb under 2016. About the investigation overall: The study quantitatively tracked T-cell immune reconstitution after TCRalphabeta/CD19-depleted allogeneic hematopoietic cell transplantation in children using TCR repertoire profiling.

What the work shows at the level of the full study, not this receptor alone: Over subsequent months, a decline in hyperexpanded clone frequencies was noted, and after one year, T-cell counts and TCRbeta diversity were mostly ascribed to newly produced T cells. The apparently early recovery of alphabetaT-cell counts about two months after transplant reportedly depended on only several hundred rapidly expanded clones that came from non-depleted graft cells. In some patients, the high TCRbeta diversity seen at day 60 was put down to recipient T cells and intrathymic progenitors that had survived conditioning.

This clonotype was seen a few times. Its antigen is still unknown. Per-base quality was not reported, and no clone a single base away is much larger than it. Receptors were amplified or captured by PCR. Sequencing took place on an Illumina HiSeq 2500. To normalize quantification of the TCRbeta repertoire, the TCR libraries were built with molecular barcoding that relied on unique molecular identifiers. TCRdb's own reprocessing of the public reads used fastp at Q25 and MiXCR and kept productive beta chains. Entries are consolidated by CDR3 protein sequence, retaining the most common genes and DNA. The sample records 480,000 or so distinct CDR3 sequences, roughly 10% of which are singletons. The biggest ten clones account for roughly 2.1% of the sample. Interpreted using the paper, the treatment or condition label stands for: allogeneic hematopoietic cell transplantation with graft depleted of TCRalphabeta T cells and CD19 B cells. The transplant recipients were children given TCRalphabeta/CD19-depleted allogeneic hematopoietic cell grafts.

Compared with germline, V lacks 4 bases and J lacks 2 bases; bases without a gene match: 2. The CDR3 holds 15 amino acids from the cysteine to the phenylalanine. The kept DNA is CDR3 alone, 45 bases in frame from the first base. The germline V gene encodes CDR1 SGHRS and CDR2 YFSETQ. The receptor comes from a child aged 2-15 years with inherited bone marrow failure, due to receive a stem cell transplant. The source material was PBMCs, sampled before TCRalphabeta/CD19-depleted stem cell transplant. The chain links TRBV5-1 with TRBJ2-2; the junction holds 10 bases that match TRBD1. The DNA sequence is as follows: TGCGCCAGCAGCATGACAGGGGGCAACACCGGGGAGCTGTTTTTT. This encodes CASSMTGGNTGELFF.